The next 27 T cell receptor beta chains were all read from a single sample in a study of CD8+ T cells in alopecia areata. cDNA prepared by RNA extraction and subsequent reverse transcription served as the template for sequencing. The method was immunoSEQ multiplex PCR; TCRdb's version includes in-frame clones alone and lacks a portion of them. The sample has 110,000 or so clones, 35% to 40% seen once; the top ten hold roughly 3.2%. Sequencing was performed on CD4+ T cells sorted from blood. The receptors here all came from a human donor with alopecia areata.

The chain uses TRBV29-1 and TRBJ1-1; D possibly corresponds to TRBD1 (6 bases). Germline lookup yields CDR1 SQVTM and CDR2 ANQGSEA. V lost 7 bases and J 1 base, leaving 7 bases between the germline ends. CDR3 length: 11 amino acids. CDR3 residues: CSGTENTEAFF. The DNA for the CDR3 is TGCAGCGGGACAGAGAACACTGAAGCTTTCTTT.

The rearrangement links TRBV5-1 to TRBJ1-5; D gene ambiguous. The CDR3 is made up of 14 amino acids. The germline V gene has CDR1 SGHRS and CDR2 YFSETQ. V lost 5 bases to trimming and J lost 4 bases, with 13 bases between them. This chain's CDR3 is CASSQDAGNQPQHF. The DNA of the CDR3 is TGCGCCAGCAGTCAGGATGCAGGAAATCAGCCCCAGCATTTT.

This clone has only a few counts. The chain has TRBV29-1 and TRBJ1-5; 7 nucleotides match TRBD1. The length of the CDR3 is 13 residues. J was trimmed by 5 bases and V by 7 bases; bases with no gene match: 8. Germline CDR1 and CDR2: SQVTM and ANQGSEA. The CDR3 reads CSASEGADQPQHF. CDR3 DNA sequence: TGCAGCGCTTCTGAGGGGGCAGATCAGCCCCAGCATTTT.

The rearrangement joins TRBV29-1 to TRBJ2-7; D is possibly TRBD1 (6 bases). The CDR3 is made up of 14 amino acids. Germline V gives CDR1 SQVTM, CDR2 ANQGSEA. The ends were cut back, 7 bases at V and 0 bases at J, with 16 bases in the middle. The CDR3 DNA is TGCAGCGCGGCGAGGGACATCCTCTCCTACGAGCAGTACTTC. This sequence encodes CSAARDILSYEQYF.

V usage is TRBV29-1 and J usage is TRBJ1-5, with 8 nucleotides matching TRBD1. Germline CDR1 SQVTM, CDR2 ANQGSEA. The CDR3 is 13 amino acids. With 6 bases clipped from V and 7 bases from J, the junction kept 8 bases outside the gene matches. The CDR3 is CSVLQGVGQPQHF. The DNA of the CDR3 is TGCAGCGTCCTACAGGGGGTTGGACAGCCCCAGCATTTT.

The V and J genes are TRBV29-1 and TRBJ1-2; D call uncertain. This CDR3 is built from 12 residues. V dropped 4 bases and J dropped 14 bases, with 20 bases sitting between them. Germline CDR1 reads SQVTM; CDR2 reads ANQGSEA. CDR3 residues: CSVGAEVGPWTF. CDR3 DNA sequence: TGCAGCGTTGGTGCAGAAGTAGGGCCTTGGACCTTC.

V gene TRBV29-1 combines with J gene TRBJ2-5; no clear D gene. CDR3 length: 11 residues. Germline V CDR1 and CDR2: SQVTM, ANQGSEA. Deletions cut 7 bases from V and 4 bases from J, with 10 bases between. In DNA, the CDR3 is TGCAGCGCCAGCTGGGGAGAGACCCAGTACTTC. Translation: CSASWGETQYF.

This clone was detected a few times. The chain employs TRBV7-2 and TRBJ2-7, with TRBD2 matching over 7 bases. Losses at the gene ends were 1 base for V and 3 bases for J; bases not matched to a gene: 6. CDR1 is SGHTA and CDR2 is FQGNSA in the germline V gene. The CDR3 is made up of 15 amino acids. The CDR3 spells CASSLEDERGYEQYF. CDR3 nucleotide sequence: TGTGCCAGCAGCTTAGAGGACGAGCGGGGCTACGAGCAGTACTTC.

This clone was picked up a small number of times. V gene TRBV5-1 combines with J gene TRBJ2-6; D is unclear. Trimming stripped 1 base from V and 0 bases from J, with 8 bases between. The length of the CDR3 is 16 residues. The germline V gene has CDR1 SGHRS and CDR2 YFSETQ. In DNA, the CDR3 is TGCGCCAGCAGCTTGTCTCGTGCCTCTGGGGCCAACGTCCTGACTTTC. It is translated as CASSLSRASGANVLTF.

This clone turned up a few times. The J gene is TRBJ2-5, the V gene TRBV7-2; no definite D call. This CDR3 has 14 residues. The V end was cut by 1 base, the J end by 5 bases, with 11 bases between. Per the germline V gene, CDR1 is SGHTA and CDR2 is FQGNSA. CDR3 region: CASSLVWDPETQYF. The CDR3, as DNA: TGTGCCAGCAGCTTAGTGTGGGATCCGGAGACCCAGTACTTC. Full variable domain (outside the CDR3, taken from reference TRBV7-2 and TRBJ2-5): GAGVSQSPSNKVTEKGKDVELRCDPISGHTALYWYRQSLGQGLEFLIYFQGNSAPDKSGLPSDRFSAERTGGSVSTLTIQRTQQEDSAVYLCASSLVWDPETQYFGPGTRLLVL.

The rearrangement links TRBV7-2 to TRBJ2-7; TRBD1 agrees at 7 bases. From germline, CDR1 is SGHTA and CDR2 FQGNSA. CDR3 length equals 13 residues. With V trimmed by 6 bases and J by 0 bases, 2 bases remained unmatched. CDR3 region: CASSQGVSYEQYF. CDR3 sequence (DNA): TGTGCCAGCAGTCAGGGGGTCTCCTACGAGCAGTACTTC. Full variable domain (rest looked up from reference TRBV7-2 and TRBJ2-7): GAGVSQSPSNKVTEKGKDVELRCDPISGHTALYWYRQSLGQGLEFLIYFQGNSAPDKSGLPSDRFSAERTGGSVSTLTIQRTQQEDSAVYLCASSQGVSYEQYFGPGTRLTVT.

CDR3 sequence (DNA): TGCAGCGTTAAAACGGGGGTGAGGTATGAGACCCAGTACTTC. Encoded protein: CSVKTGVRYETQYF. The chain couples TRBV29-1 to TRBJ2-5; weak D call: TRBD2 (6 bases). CDR1 is SQVTM and CDR2 is ANQGSEA in the germline V gene. CDR3 length: 14 amino acids. With 5 bases removed from V and 5 bases from J, the gap between germline ends came to 18 bases.

The rearrangement links TRBV29-1 to TRBJ2-3; weak D call: TRBD2 (6 bases). This CDR3 is 14 amino acids long. With 6 bases removed from V and 4 bases from J, the gap between germline ends came to 17 bases. Germline-derived CDR1 and CDR2 are SQVTM and ANQGSEA. CDR3 loop: CSVGGRGSPDTQYF. The CDR3 region has the DNA TGCAGCGTGGGGGGTCGGGGATCCCCAGATACGCAGTATTTT.

This clone has just a few counts. The chain combines TRBV7-2 with TRBJ2-1; D remains ambiguous. The CDR3 is 13 residues long. V was pared by 3 bases and J by 6 bases, with 9 bases between. The V gene's germline CDR1 is SGHTA and CDR2 FQGNSA. The DNA for the CDR3 is TGTGCCAGCAGCTTGGGCGGCCCCAATGAGCAGTTCTTC. It codes for CASSLGGPNEQFF.

This chain connects TRBV30 to TRBJ1-1; TRBD1 might be the D (5 bases). The CDR3 is made up of 14 amino acids. Per the germline V gene, CDR1 is GTSNPN and CDR2 is SVGIG (reference sequence). The V end lost 2 bases, the J end lost 1 base, and 11 bases lay between the germline ends. The CDR3 loop reads CAWSSRQSNTEAFF. CDR3 nucleotides: TGTGCCTGGAGTTCGCGACAGTCGAACACTGAAGCTTTCTTT.

This clone was picked up a small number of times. The V gene is TRBV5-1, the J gene TRBJ1-1; D possibly corresponds to TRBD1 (5 bases). V shed 4 bases and J shed 3 bases, with 19 bases lying between them. The CDR3 totals 16 residues. Per the germline V gene, CDR1 is SGHRS and CDR2 is YFSETQ. This CDR3 is CASSLPEGRGDTEAFF. CDR3 coding DNA: TGCGCCAGCAGCCTCCCGGAGGGGCGCGGGGACACTGAAGCTTTCTTT.

This chain connects TRBV30 to TRBJ1-5; 8 bases map to TRBD1. The germline V gene encodes CDR1 GTSNPN and CDR2 SVGIG (reference sequence). With V trimmed by 2 bases and J by 5 bases, 2 bases remained unmatched. This CDR3 spans 13 amino acids. As DNA, the CDR3 is TGTGCCTGGAGTCCGACAGGGGATCAGCCCCAGCATTTT. Translating it yields CAWSPTGDQPQHF.

This clone was detected only a few times. The V and J genes are TRBV7-9 and TRBJ2-1, with TRBD1 matching 8 bases. With V trimmed by 5 bases and J by 14 bases, 8 bases remained unmatched. The CDR3 is 12 amino acids. The germline CDR1 and CDR2 sequences are SEHNR and FQNEAQ (reference sequence). This chain's CDR3 is CASSPPAGGKFF. The CDR3 DNA reads TGTGCCAGCAGCCCGCCGGCAGGGGGCAAGTTCTTC.

Only a few counts were recorded for this clone. The chain has TRBV29-1 and TRBJ1-5; D is possibly TRBD1 (5 bases). Trimming left V 4 bases short and J 0 bases short, with 10 bases between. The CDR3 loop spans 14 amino acids. Germline loops: CDR1 SQVTM, CDR2 ANQGSEA. This CDR3 reads CSVAAGGSNQPQHF. The CDR3 nucleotides read TGCAGCGTTGCCGCGGGGGGTAGCAATCAGCCCCAGCATTTT. The entire variable domain, with the rest obtained from reference TRBV29-1 and TRBJ1-5, is as follows: SAVISQKPSRDICQRGTSLTIQCQVDSQVTMMFWYRQQPGQSLTLIATANQGSEATYESGFVIDKFPISRPNLTFSTLTVSNMSPEDSSIYLCSVAAGGSNQPQHFGDGTRLSIL.

The chain carries TRBV5-4 and TRBJ2-7; the match to TRBD2 covers 8 bases. Losses at the gene ends were 0 bases for V and 0 bases for J; bases not matched to a gene: 2. The germline gives CDR1 SGHNT, CDR2 YYREEE (reference sequence). This CDR3 has 15 amino acids. The CDR3 sequence: CASSLVSGSSYEQYF. The CDR3 DNA sequence: TGTGCCAGCAGCTTGGTCAGCGGGAGCTCCTACGAGCAGTACTTC.

This chain joins TRBV7-8 and TRBJ2-7; no clear D gene. The CDR3 has 18 residues. V was shortened by 2 bases and J by 0 bases, with 20 bases between the two germline ends. Germline V gene lookup returns CDR1 SGHVS and CDR2 FQNEAQ. CDR3 nucleotides: TGTGCCAGCAGCTTATCCCGTATGGAAACCAATCCCTCCTACGAGCAGTACTTC. Amino acid sequence: CASSLSRMETNPSYEQYF.

CDR3 coding DNA: TGTGCCAGCTCACCACCGGCGCGCGCAGATACGCAGTATTTT. Translating gives CASSPPARADTQYF. V gene TRBV18 combines with J gene TRBJ2-3; D remains unclear. V was trimmed by 0 bases and J by 4 bases, leaving 8 bases between them. The CDR3 sequence is 14 residues long. Looked up from germline, CDR1 is KGHSH and CDR2 is LQKENI.

V is TRBV7-2 and J is TRBJ2-4; 9 bases map to TRBD1. Germline V gives CDR1 SGHTA, CDR2 FQGNSA. The J segment lost 1 base and the V segment lost 1 base, leaving 2 bases of the junction unmatched. The CDR3 spans 16 residues. The chain's CDR3 is CASSLGTGAAKNIQYF. CDR3 nucleotide sequence: TGTGCCAGCAGCTTAGGGACAGGGGCTGCCAAAAACATTCAGTACTTC.

The chain uses TRBV12-5 and TRBJ2-5, with TRBD1 as a possible D gene (5 bases). The CDR3 is 11 amino acids. Germline CDR1 reads LGHNT; CDR2 reads FRNRAP. Trimming removed 6 bases from V and 3 bases from J, with 5 bases in between. CDR3 nucleotides: TGTGCTAGTGGGACAGAAGAGACCCAGTACTTC. Translating it yields CASGTEETQYF.

V is TRBV28 and J is TRBJ2-7; 9 positions match TRBD1. This CDR3 has 14 residues. V lost 6 bases and J lost 1; bases outside the gene matches: 4. Germline V gives CDR1 MDHEN, CDR2 SYDVKM. The CDR3 reads CASRTGGRSYEQYF. In nucleotides, the CDR3 is TGTGCCAGCAGAACAGGGGGCCGATCCTACGAGCAGTACTTC.

There are a few counts of this clone. This sequence joins TRBV27 and TRBJ2-7; D perhaps matches TRBD2 (5 bases). CDR1 and CDR2 from the germline V gene are MNHEY and SMNVEV (reference sequence). V dropped 1 base and J dropped 6 bases, with 13 bases sitting between them. This CDR3 contains 14 residues. The CDR3 DNA reads as TGTGCCAGCAGTTTATTTTGGACTTTCGGCGAGCAGTACTTC. Translating it yields CASSLFWTFGEQYF.

The gene calls are TRBV4-2 and TRBJ2-7; the D is unclear. The CDR3 covers 14 residues. The germline V gene encodes CDR1 LGHNA and CDR2 YNFKEQ. The ends were cut back, 4 bases at V and 0 bases at J, with 10 bases in the middle. CDR3 bases: TGTGCCAGCAGCCCAAGGTGGGCCTCCTACGAGCAGTACTTC. This encodes CASSPRWASYEQYF.